The source of this T cell receptor beta chain is a study of control samples from healthy donors and cancer patients. This table comes from immunoSEQ multiplex PCR, and its TCRdb copy is limited to in-frame clones, with some not included. The data contain 170,000 or so clones, approximately 95% of them singletons. Sequenced sample: blood. The receptor was isolated from a man between 18 and 29 years old in good health.

This CDR3 is CASSLSGRTEQYF. The CDR3 nucleotides are TGTGCCAGCAGTTTAAGTGGTCGAACCGAGCAGTACTTC. The chain joins TRBV27 to TRBJ2-7, with D unresolved. The V end lost 2 bases, the J end lost 6 bases, and 11 bases lay between the germline ends. The germline gives CDR1 MNHEY, CDR2 SMNVEV (reference sequence). The CDR3 contains 13 residues.